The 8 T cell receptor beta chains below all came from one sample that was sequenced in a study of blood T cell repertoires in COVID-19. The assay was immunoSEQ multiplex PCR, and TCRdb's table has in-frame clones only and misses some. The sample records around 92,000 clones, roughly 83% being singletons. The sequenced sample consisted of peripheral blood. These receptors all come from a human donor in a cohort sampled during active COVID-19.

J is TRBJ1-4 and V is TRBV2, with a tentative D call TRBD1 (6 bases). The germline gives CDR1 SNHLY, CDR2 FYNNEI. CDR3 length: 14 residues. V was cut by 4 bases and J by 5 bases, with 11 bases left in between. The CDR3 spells CASSGGTLNEKLFF. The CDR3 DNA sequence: TGTGCCAGCAGTGGAGGGACACTAAATGAAAAACTGTTTTTT.

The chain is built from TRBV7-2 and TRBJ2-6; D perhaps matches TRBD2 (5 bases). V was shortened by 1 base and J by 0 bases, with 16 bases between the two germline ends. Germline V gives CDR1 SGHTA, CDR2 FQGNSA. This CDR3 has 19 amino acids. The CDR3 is CASSLGSGRRSSGANVLTF. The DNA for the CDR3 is TGTGCCAGCAGCTTAGGAAGCGGCAGGAGGAGCTCTGGGGCCAACGTCCTGACTTTC.

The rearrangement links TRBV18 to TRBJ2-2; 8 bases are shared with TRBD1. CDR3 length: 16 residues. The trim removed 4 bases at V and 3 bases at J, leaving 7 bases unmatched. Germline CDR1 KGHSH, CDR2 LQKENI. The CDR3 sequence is CASSLDRAAYTGELFF. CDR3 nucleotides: TGTGCCAGCTCACTGGACAGGGCGGCCTACACCGGGGAGCTGTTTTTT. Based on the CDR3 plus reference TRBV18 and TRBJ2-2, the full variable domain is NAGVMQNPRHLVRRRGQEARLRCSPMKGHSHVYWYRQLPEEGLKFMVYLQKENIIDESGMPKERFSAEFPKEGPSILRIQQVVRGDSAAYFCASSLDRAAYTGELFFGEGSRLTVL.

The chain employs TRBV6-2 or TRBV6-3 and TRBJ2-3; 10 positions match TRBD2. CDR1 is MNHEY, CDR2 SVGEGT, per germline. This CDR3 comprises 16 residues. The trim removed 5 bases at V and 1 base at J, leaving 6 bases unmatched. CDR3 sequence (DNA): TGTGCCAGCAGTGGGCCAACTAGCGGGGGCACAGATACGCAGTATTTT. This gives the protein CASSGPTSGGTDTQYF.

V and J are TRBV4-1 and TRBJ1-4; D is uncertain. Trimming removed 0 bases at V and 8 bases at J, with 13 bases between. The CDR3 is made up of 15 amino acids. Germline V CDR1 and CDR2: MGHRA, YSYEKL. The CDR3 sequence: CASSQENRLGEKLFF. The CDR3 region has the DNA TGCGCCAGCAGCCAAGAAAACCGTTTGGGCGAAAAACTGTTTTTT.

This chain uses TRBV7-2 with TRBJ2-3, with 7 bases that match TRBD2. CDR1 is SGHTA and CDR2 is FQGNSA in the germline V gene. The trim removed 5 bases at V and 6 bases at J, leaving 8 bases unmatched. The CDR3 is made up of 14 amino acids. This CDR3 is CASSPPLGGDTQYF. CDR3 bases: TGTGCCAGCAGCCCACCCCTGGGGGGGGATACGCAGTATTTT. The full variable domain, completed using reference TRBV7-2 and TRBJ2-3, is GAGVSQSPSNKVTEKGKDVELRCDPISGHTALYWYRQSLGQGLEFLIYFQGNSAPDKSGLPSDRFSAERTGGSVSTLTIQRTQQEDSAVYLCASSPPLGGDTQYFGPGTRLTVL.

The CDR3: CASKGQRGGNNEQFF. In DNA, the CDR3 is TGTGCCTCAAAGGGTCAGCGGGGGGGTAACAATGAGCAGTTCTTC. The J gene is TRBJ2-1, the V gene TRBV2; TRBD2 matches at 10 bases. This CDR3 has 15 amino acids. From germline, CDR1 is SNHLY and CDR2 FYNNEI. V trimming: 11 bases; J trimming: 5 bases; junction bases outside the gene matches: 12.

For the CDR3, the DNA is TGTGCCAGCTCACCCCCCGGGGGTGGTCAGTACTTC. Translation gives CASSPPGGGQYF. The chain carries TRBV18 and TRBJ2-4, with D possibly matching TRBD2 (6 bases). CDR1 is KGHSH and CDR2 is LQKENI in the germline V gene. V lost 3 bases and J 12 bases, leaving 12 bases between the germline ends. The CDR3 sequence is 12 residues long. Full variable domain (remainder filled in from reference TRBV18 and TRBJ2-4): NAGVMQNPRHLVRRRGQEARLRCSPMKGHSHVYWYRQLPEEGLKFMVYLQKENIIDESGMPKERFSAEFPKEGPSILRIQQVVRGDSAAYFCASSPPGGGQYFGAGTRLSVL.